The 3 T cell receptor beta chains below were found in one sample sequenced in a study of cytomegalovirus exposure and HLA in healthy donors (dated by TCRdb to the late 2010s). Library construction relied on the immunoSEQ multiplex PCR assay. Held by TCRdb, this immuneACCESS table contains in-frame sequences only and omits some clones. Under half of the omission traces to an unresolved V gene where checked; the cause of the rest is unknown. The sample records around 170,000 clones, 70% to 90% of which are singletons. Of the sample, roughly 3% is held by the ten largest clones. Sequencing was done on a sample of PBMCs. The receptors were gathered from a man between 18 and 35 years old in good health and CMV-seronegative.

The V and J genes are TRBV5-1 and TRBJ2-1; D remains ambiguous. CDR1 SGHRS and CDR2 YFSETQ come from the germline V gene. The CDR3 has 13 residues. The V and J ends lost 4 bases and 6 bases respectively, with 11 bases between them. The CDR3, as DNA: TGCGCCAGCAGCCCGCTAGTCGGCAATGAGCAGTTCTTC. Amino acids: CASSPLVGNEQFF.

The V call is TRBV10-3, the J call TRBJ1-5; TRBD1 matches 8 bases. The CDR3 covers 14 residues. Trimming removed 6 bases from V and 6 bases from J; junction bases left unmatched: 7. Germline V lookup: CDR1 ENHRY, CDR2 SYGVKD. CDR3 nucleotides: TGTGCCATCAGCCCGACAGGGGAGGGTCAGCCCCAGCATTTT. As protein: CAISPTGEGQPQHF.

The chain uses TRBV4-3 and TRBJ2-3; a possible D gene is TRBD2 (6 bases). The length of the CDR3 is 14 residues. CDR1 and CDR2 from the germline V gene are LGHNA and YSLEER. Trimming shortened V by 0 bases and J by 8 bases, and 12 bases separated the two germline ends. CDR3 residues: CASSQDVGGGTQYF. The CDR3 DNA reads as TGCGCCAGCAGCCAAGATGTCGGGGGAGGTACGCAGTATTTT.